In this sample, the clone carrying this T cell receptor (beta chain) turned up a few times. Antigen: not known. This entry is derived from a study of T cell repertoires in cytomegalovirus infection. Study summary: Both a matching HLA type and CMV infection were indicated by public TCR beta signatures.

MiXCR was run by TCRdb on the reads, yielding one entry per CDR3 protein. The table records a few hundred thousand distinct CDR3 sequences, 15% to 20% of them present only once. Study-level results: Clonotype analysis showed dominance of the ex vivo response by HLA-C-restricted CMV-specific TCR beta clonotypes. Cumulative frequency of public TCR beta families picked out carriers of CMV plus the relevant HLA.

The clonotype was recovered from a human donor in good health (CMV status not recorded). Some clones in this sample may be carry-over from other donors' samples. The sequenced material came from PBMCs.

CDR3 loop: CASSTPGQGARSGGNTIYF. CDR3 nucleotides: TGTGCCAGCAGCACCCCAGGACAGGGGGCGCGTTCTGGCGGAAACACCATATATTTT. This rearrangement joins TRBV7-8 to TRBJ1-3; 11 nucleotides line up with TRBD1. The V segment lost 5 bases and the J segment 4 bases; nucleotides outside the gene matches: 16. This CDR3 spans 19 amino acids. Germline lookup yields CDR1 SGHVS and CDR2 FQNEAQ.